The source of this T cell receptor (beta chain) is a study of blood T cell repertoires in COVID-19. Authors' methods: Amplification of reference gene primers provided the estimated nucleated cell counts. Generated by immunoSEQ multiplex PCR, the TCRdb table keeps only in-frame clones and is missing some. V and J calls plus clone size are reproduced from that table; the DNA served to infer D and trimming. The table has hundreds of thousands of clones, roughly 90% seen once. The CDR3 spans 13 residues. V dropped 1 base and J dropped 7 bases, with 10 bases sitting between them. The germline V gene has CDR1 LGHDT and CDR2 YNNKEL (reference sequence). Participants were aged roughly 18 to 95 years, lived in 24 US areas, and enrolled virtually. This clone came up once.

The clonotype comes from a woman aged 18-29 years who had been exposed to COVID-19. Material for sequencing was PBMCs or T cells enriched from blood (not recorded which). This rearrangement joins TRBV3-1 (or the pseudogene TRBV3-2) to TRBJ1-1, with a tentative D call TRBD1 (5 bases). The CDR3 protein is CASSQVGGGEAFF. The CDR3, as DNA: TGTGCCAGCAGCCAAGTTGGCGGGGGTGAAGCTTTCTTT.